One T cell receptor beta chain is described in this entry. The antigen is unknown. V trimming: 3 bases; J trimming: 3 bases; junction bases outside the gene matches: 4. Germline-derived CDR1 and CDR2 are KGHSH and LQKENI. The CDR3 has 15 amino acids. Method: immunoSEQ multiplex PCR; TCRdb's copy keeps in-frame clones and lacks some. The table records 80,000 or so clones, 82% of them present only once. The sample comes from a study of T cell clones after liver transplantation. At the level of the study: Samples came from ITN030ST, which attempted immunosuppression withdrawal within 2 years of liver transplantation. Without induction therapy, subjects received standard immunosuppression until 12-24 months post-transplant. Findings and caveats of the study: Compared with third party-reactive sequences, donor-reactive ones declined more, independent of withdrawal success.

The chain employs TRBV18 and TRBJ1-4, with TRBD1 matching 7 bases. The TCR originated in a human patient who received a liver transplant. Some T cells may be provided by the graft donor. The sample was CD4+ T cells from blood, taken approximately 3.5 years after liver transplant. The CDR3 is CASSPPGTANEKLFF. CDR3 in DNA: TGTGCCAGCTCACCTCCCGGGACAGCTAATGAAAAACTGTTTTTT.